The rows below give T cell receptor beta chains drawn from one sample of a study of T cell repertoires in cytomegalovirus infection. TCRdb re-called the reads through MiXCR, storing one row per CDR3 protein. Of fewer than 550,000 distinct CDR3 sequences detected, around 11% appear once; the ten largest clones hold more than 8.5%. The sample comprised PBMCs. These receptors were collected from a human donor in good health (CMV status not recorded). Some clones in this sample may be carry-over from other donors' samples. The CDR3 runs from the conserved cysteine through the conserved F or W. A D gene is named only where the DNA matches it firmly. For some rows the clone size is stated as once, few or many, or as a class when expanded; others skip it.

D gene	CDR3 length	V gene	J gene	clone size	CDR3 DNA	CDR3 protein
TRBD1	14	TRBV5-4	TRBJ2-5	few	TGTGCCAGCAGCAAGACAGGGGGGGAAGAGACCCAGTACTTC	CASSKTGGEETQYF
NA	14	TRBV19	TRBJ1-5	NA	TGTGCCAGTAGTATGTGGGGACCGAATCAGCCCCAGCATTTT	CASSMWGPNQPQHF
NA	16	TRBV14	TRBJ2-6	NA	TGTGCCAGCAGCCAAGTCAGGTCCTCTGGGGCCAACGTCCTGACTTTC	CASSQVRSSGANVLTF
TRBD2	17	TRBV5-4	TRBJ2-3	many	TGTGCCAGCAGCATACTGAGCGGGGGGCTACGCACAGATACGCAGTATTTT	CASSILSGGLRTDTQYF
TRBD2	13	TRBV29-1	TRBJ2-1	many	TGCAGCGTCGTCGGGACTACCTACAATGAGCAGTTCTTC	CSVVGTTYNEQFF
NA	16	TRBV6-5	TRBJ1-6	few	TGTGCCAGCAGGAGACAGCCCCACTCCTATAATTCACCCCTCCACTTT	CASRRQPHSYNSPLHF
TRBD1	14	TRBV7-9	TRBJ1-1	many	TGTGCCAGCAGCTTCTACCAGGGGGACACTGAAGCTTTCTTT	CASSFYQGDTEAFF
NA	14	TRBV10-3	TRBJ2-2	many	TGTGCCATCAGTGTAATTCCCGGGACCGGGGAGCTGTTTTTT	CAISVIPGTGELFF
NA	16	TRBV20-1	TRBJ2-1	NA	TGCAGTGCTAGAGGGGGTGGCGCTATGACCTACAATGAGCAGTTCTTC	CSARGGGAMTYNEQFF
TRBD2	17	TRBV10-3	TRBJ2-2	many	TGTGCCATCAGATCGACTAGCGGGGGGGGTTCGGCCGGGGAGCTGTTTTTT	CAIRSTSGGGSAGELFF
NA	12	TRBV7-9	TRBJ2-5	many	TGTGCCAGCAGCTTTAATTCGTTTCCCCAGTACTTC	CASSFNSFPQYF
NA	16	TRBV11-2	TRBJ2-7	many	TGTGCCAGCAGCCCAAGTTGGAGACAGAGCTCCTACGAGCAGTACTTC	CASSPSWRQSSYEQYF
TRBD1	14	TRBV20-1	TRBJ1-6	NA	TGCAGTGCTAGAAGACAGGGGAGGAATTCACCCCTCCACTTT	CSARRQGRNSPLHF
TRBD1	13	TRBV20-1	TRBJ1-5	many	TGCAGTACAGGGGAATATAGCAATCAGCCCCAGCATTTT	CSTGEYSNQPQHF
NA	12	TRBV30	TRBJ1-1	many	TGTGCCTGGAGTCTAACCATCAGTGAAGCTTTCTTT	CAWSLTISEAFF
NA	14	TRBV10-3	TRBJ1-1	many	TGTGCCATCAGTGAGTCGAGGTCGGGCACTGAAGCTTTCTTT	CAISESRSGTEAFF
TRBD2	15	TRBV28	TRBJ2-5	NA	TGTGCCAGCAGTTTGGGGGGGAACAGGTGGGAGACCCAGTACTTC	CASSLGGNRWETQYF
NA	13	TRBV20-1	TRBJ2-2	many	TGCAGTGCTAGAAGGGGGACTACCGGGGAGCTGTTTTTT	CSARRGTTGELFF
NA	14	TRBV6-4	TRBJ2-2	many	TGTGCCAGCAGTGAGGGACACTACACCGGGGAGCTGTTTTTT	CASSEGHYTGELFF
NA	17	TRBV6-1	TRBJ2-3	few	TGTGCCAGCAGTGAAGCAGCCTCGACAGGAACCACAGATACGCAGTATTTT	CASSEAASTGTTDTQYF
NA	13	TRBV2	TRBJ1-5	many	TGTGCCAGCGGAAAAGCGGGGAATCAGCCCCAGCATTTT	CASGKAGNQPQHF
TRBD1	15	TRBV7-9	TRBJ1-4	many	TGTGCCAGCAGCTCCGGACAGGTCGAGGGTGAAAAACTGTTTTTT	CASSSGQVEGEKLFF
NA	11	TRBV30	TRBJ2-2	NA	TGTGCCTGGAGTTCTCTACGGGAGCTGTTTTTT	CAWSSLRELFF
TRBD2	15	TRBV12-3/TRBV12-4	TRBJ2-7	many	TGTGCCAGCAGCCGGCGGACTAGCGAGACCTACGAGCAGTACTTC	CASSRRTSETYEQYF
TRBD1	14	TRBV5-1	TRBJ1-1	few	TGCGCCAGCAGCTTGAACAGGGGGCACACTGAAGCTTTCTTT	CASSLNRGHTEAFF
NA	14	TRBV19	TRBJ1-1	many	TGTGCCAGTAGTATAGTGAGGACGAACACTGAAGCTTTCTTT	CASSIVRTNTEAFF
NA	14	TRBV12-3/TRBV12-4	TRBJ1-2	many	TGTGCCAGCAGTTTTTACTCCGCTAACTATGGCTACACCTTC	CASSFYSANYGYTF
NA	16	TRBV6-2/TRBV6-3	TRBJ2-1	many	TGTGCCAGCAGTTACTCCAGGCAGAAATTCTACAATGAGCAGTTCTTC	CASSYSRQKFYNEQFF
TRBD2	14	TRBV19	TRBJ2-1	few	TGTGCCAGTAGTGTAGCGGGAAGGAGGGATGAGCAGTTCTTC	CASSVAGRRDEQFF
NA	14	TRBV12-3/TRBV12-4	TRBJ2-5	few	TGTGCCAGCAAGGTAGAGGGTTGGGGAGAGACCCAGTACTTC	CASKVEGWGETQYF
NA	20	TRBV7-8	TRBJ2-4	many	TGTGCCAGCAGCTCGTCCAACCGTAGGGCCGAAGATCTAGCCAAAAACATTCAGTACTTC	CASSSSNRRAEDLAKNIQYF
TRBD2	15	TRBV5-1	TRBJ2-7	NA	TGCGCCAGCAGCCCGGTAGGTCTCCTAGCGGGAGAGCAGTACTTC	CASSPVGLLAGEQYF
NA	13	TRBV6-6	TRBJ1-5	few	TGTGCCAGCAGAGAAGGGAGCAATCAGCCCCAGCATTTT	CASREGSNQPQHF
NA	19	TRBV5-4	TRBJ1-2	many	TGTGCCAGCAGCACTTGGGGTTTGAGGACGGCGGCCCAGGGCTATGGCTACACCTTC	CASSTWGLRTAAQGYGYTF
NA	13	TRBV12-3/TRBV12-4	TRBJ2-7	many	TGTGCCAGCAGTCCGGTGGGGGGCTACGAGCAGTACTTC	CASSPVGGYEQYF
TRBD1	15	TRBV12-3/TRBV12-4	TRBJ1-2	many	TGTGCCAGCAGAAGAACAGGGGGCGGAAACTATGGCTACACCTTC	CASRRTGGGNYGYTF
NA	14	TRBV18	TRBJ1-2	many	TGTGCCAGCTCACCTGCGAATCAAAACTATGGCTACACCTTC	CASSPANQNYGYTF
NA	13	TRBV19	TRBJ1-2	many	TGTGCCAGTAGTATTGGGGGGAAACGTGGCTACACCTTC	CASSIGGKRGYTF